What follows describes a single T cell receptor (beta chain). Its matching antigen is unknown. The record originates from a study of cytomegalovirus exposure and HLA in healthy donors. The germline V gene has CDR1 MNHEY and CDR2 SVGAGI. The V end lost 0 bases, the J end lost 5 bases, and 13 bases lay between the germline ends. The CDR3 has 15 residues. Sequencing was performed with immunoSEQ multiplex PCR; in TCRdb, only in-frame clones are kept and a portion is missing. The table records about 78,000 clones, roughly 95% of them present only once. Study-wide points: TCR beta chains numbering under 200 were designated cytomegalovirus-associated. Cytomegalovirus status was reportedly diagnosed by the classifier with high specificity and sensitivity. As confirmed in vitro, three CMV-associated chains were specific for CMV antigens.

The chain has TRBV6-5 and TRBJ2-5; D possibly corresponds to TRBD1 (6 bases). The TCR sequence derives from a man younger than 30 in good health and CMV-seropositive. Sequencing input: PBMCs. CDR3 amino acids: CASSYSLSQGETQYF. CDR3 nucleotide sequence: TGTGCCAGCAGTTACTCCCTAAGCCAGGGGGAGACCCAGTACTTC.